These T cell receptor beta chains were read from a single sample in a study of T-cell memory formation after mild COVID-19. From the 5' RACE reads, TCRdb called clonotypes with MiXCR, one entry per CDR3 protein. The data contain fewer than 250,000 distinct CDR3 sequences, roughly 27% of them seen just once; the ten biggest clones take up around 10%. Sequenced input: PBMCs or a T cell subset sorted from them (not recorded which). Every receptor here comes from an adult woman who had mild COVID-19 (a few samples of this study predate the infection). Cell type and time point are not known. Both conserved end residues are part of each CDR3. Each record gives: clone size, D gene, V gene, CDR3 length, J gene, CDR3 DNA, CDR3 protein. D genes are given only for firm matches. Some rows mark clone size as missing; the rest say once, few, many or name a class of expanded clone.

>many|-|TRBV5-1|13|TRBJ2-5
TGCGCCAGCAGCTTGGAACATCTCGAGACCCAGTACTTC
CASSLEHLETQYF
>-|-|TRBV18|14|TRBJ1-1
TGTGCCAGCTCACCACCGTTGACGACTGCTGAAGCTTTCTTT
CASSPPLTTAEAFF
>-|TRBD2|TRBV6-5|16|TRBJ2-1
TGTGCCAGCAGTGAACTCAGCGGGAGCTCCTACAATGAGCAGTTCTTC
CASSELSGSSYNEQFF
>-|-|TRBV3-1|17|TRBJ2-3
TGTGCCAGCTCCCAGGGCTCTGGGCGATCAAGCACAGATACGCAGTATTTT
CASSQGSGRSSTDTQYF
>few|-|TRBV6-2/TRBV6-3|14|TRBJ2-1
TGTGCCAGCACCTCTACGACTAGAACTAATGAGCAGTTCTTC
CASTSTTRTNEQFF
>few|-|TRBV20-1|15|TRBJ2-5
TGCAGTGCCGAATCTTTGGTCGTTAACCAAGAGACCCAGTACTTC
CSAESLVVNQETQYF
>-|-|TRBV12-3/TRBV12-4|15|TRBJ1-5
TGTGCCAGCAGTCCAGGCGGGGTCTACAATCAGCCCCAGCATTTT
CASSPGGVYNQPQHF
>-|TRBD1|TRBV5-5|14|TRBJ1-2
TGTGCCAGCAGCGGGGGACAGCTTAACTATGGCTACACCTTC
CASSGGQLNYGYTF
>-|-|TRBV6-2/TRBV6-3|14|TRBJ1-2
TGTGCCAGTCGAGAGGCCGCGGCTAACTATGGCTACACCTTC
CASREAAANYGYTF
>many|-|TRBV12-3/TRBV12-4|13|TRBJ1-2
TGTGCCAGCGGGAACAGGGAGGCGTGGGGCTACACCTTC
CASGNREAWGYTF
>-|-|TRBV6-2/TRBV6-3|15|TRBJ2-7
TGTGCCAGCAGAGTAAGTAGCATCGGGACCTACGAGCAGTACTTC
CASRVSSIGTYEQYF
>-|-|TRBV12-3/TRBV12-4|15|TRBJ1-1
TGTGCCAGCAGTTTATCTCGGACAATGAACACTGAAGCTTTCTTT
CASSLSRTMNTEAFF
>few|TRBD1|TRBV5-1|15|TRBJ2-7
TGCGCCAGCAGGGCCGGGACAGGGGCTGGGTACGAGCAGTACTTC
CASRAGTGAGYEQYF